A few counts support the clone carrying this T cell receptor beta chain. The antigen is undetermined. The data were taken from a study of cytomegalovirus exposure and HLA in healthy donors. Findings and limits, study-wide: The availability of immune exposure information extended only to CMV serostatus. For most TCR sequences rarity was the rule, although some public TCRs occurred in many donors. In a later analysis, TCR beta V- and J-gene trimming showed a link to a missense DCLRE1C variant.

CDR1 and CDR2 from the germline V gene are SGDLS and YYNGEE. CDR3 length: 14 amino acids. V was clipped by 6 bases and J by 9 bases; unmatched bases: 11. Primers for the PCR totalled 60 Vbeta and 13 Jbeta. Data came from immunoSEQ multiplex PCR; TCRdb stores just in-frame clones and leaves some out. The sample lists approximately 290,000 clones, over 70% seen once, with approximately 0.3% in the top ten. This TCR was recovered from a girl aged 2-10 years in good health and CMV-seronegative. The material sequenced was PBMCs. The chain combines TRBV9 with TRBJ2-1; TRBD2 agrees at 8 bases. The CDR3 protein is CASNVPGGRVEQFF. CDR3 nucleotides: TGTGCCAGCAATGTTCCGGGGGGGCGGGTTGAGCAGTTCTTC.